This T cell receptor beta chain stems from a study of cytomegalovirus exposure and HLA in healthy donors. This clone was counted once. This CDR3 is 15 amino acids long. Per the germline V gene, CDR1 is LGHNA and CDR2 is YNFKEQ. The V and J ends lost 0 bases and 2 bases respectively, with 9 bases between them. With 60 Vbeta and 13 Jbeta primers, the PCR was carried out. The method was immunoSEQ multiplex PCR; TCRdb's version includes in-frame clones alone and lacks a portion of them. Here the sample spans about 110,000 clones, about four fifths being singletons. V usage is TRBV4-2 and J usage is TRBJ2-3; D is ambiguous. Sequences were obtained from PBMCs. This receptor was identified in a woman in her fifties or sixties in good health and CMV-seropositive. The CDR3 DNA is TGTGCCAGCAGCCAAGAGAACGCGTACACAGATACGCAGTATTTT. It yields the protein CASSQENAYTDTQYF.